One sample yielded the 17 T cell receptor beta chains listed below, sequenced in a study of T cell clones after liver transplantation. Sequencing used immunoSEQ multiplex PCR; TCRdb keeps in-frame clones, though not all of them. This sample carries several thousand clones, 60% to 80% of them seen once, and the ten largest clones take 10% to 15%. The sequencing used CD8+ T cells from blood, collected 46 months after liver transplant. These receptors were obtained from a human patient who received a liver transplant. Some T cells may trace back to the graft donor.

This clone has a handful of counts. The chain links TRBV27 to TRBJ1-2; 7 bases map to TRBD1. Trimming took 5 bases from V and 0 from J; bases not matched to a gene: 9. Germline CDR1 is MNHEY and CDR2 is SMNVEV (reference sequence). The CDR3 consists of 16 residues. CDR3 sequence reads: CASSRDREYSNYGYTF. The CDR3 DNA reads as TGTGCCAGCAGTCGGGACAGAGAATATTCTAACTATGGCTACACCTTC.

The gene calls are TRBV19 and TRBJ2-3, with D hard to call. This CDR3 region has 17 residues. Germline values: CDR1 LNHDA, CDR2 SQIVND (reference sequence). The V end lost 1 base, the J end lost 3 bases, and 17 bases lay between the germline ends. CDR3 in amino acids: CASSIGPHRGFTDTQYF. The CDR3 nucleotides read TGTGCCAGTAGTATAGGACCACACCGCGGCTTTACAGATACGCAGTATTTT.

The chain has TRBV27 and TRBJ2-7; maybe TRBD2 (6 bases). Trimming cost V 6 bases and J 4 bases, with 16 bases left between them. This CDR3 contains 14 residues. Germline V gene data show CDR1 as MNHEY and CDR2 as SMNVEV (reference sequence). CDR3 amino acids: CASRGYGGRYEQYF. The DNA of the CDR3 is TGTGCCAGCAGAGGGTACGGGGGTAGGTACGAGCAGTACTTC.

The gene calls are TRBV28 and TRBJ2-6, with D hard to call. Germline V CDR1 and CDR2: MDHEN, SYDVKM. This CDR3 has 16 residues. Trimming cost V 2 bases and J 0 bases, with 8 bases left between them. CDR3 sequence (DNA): TGTGCCAGCAGTTTAAATACAGTCTCTGGGGCCAACGTCCTGACTTTC. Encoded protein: CASSLNTVSGANVLTF.

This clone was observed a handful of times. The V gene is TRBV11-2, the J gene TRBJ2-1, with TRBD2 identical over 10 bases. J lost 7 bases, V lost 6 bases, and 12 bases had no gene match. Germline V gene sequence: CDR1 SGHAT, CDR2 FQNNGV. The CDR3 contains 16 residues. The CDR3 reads CASSSPASGSQNEQFF. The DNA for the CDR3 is TGTGCCAGCAGTTCCCCGGCTAGCGGGAGCCAGAATGAGCAGTTCTTC.

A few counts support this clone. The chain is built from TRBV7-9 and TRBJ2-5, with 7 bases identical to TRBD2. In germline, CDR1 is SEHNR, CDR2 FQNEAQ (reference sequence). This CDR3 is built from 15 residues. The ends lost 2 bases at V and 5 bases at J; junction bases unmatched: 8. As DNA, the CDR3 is TGTGCCAGCAGCTTAACAACGGGGGGTGTCGAGACCCAGTACTTC. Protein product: CASSLTTGGVETQYF.

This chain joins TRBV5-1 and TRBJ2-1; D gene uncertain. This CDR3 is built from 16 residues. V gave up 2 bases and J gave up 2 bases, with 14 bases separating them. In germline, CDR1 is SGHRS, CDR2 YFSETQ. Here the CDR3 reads CASSFGRDGAYNEQFF. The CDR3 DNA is TGCGCCAGCAGCTTCGGAAGAGACGGCGCCTACAATGAGCAGTTCTTC. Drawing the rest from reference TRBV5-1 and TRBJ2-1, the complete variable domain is KAGVTQTPRYLIKTRGQQVTLSCSPISGHRSVSWYQQTPGQGLQFLFEYFSETQRNKGNFPGRFSGRQFSNSRSEMNVSTLELGDSALYLCASSFGRDGAYNEQFFGPGTRLTVL.

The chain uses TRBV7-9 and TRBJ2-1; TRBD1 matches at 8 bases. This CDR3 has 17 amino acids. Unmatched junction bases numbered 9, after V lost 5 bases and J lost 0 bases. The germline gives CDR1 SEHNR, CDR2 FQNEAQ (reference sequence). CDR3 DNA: TGTGCCAGCAGCAAAAGACAGGGGCCGAGCTCCTACAATGAGCAGTTCTTC. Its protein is CASSKRQGPSSYNEQFF.

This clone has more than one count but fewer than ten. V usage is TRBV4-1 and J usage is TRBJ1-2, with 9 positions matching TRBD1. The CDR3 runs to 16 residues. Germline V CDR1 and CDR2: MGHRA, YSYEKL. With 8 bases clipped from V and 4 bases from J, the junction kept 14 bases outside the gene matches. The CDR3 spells CASSPGGTGITYGYTF. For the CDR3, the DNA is TGCGCCAGCTCCCCTGGGGGGACAGGGATTACCTATGGCTACACCTTC.

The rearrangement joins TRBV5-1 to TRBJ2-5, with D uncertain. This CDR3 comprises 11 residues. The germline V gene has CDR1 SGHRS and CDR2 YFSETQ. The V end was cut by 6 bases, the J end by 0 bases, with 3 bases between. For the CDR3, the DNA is TGCGCCAGCAACAACCAAGAGACCCAGTACTTC. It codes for CASNNQETQYF.

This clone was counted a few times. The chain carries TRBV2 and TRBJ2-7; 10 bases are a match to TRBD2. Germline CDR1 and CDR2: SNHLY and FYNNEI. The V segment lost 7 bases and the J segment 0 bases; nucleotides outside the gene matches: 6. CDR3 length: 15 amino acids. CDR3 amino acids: CASTPTSGSSYEQYF. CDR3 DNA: TGTGCCAGCACCCCGACTAGCGGGTCCTCCTACGAGCAGTACTTC.

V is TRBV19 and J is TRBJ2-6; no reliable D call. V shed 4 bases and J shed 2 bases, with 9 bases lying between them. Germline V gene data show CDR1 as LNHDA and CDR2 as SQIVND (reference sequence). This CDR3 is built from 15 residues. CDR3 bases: TGTGCCAGTAGTAATATCGCAACTGGGGCCAACGTCCTGACTTTC. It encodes CASSNIATGANVLTF.

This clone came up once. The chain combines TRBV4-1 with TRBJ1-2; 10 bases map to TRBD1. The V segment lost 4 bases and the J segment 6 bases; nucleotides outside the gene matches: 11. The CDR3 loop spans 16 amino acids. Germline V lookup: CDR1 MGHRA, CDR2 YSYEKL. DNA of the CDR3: TGCGCCAGCAGCCCAAGCTTGGGACAGGGGATCCATGGCTACACCTTC. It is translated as CASSPSLGQGIHGYTF.

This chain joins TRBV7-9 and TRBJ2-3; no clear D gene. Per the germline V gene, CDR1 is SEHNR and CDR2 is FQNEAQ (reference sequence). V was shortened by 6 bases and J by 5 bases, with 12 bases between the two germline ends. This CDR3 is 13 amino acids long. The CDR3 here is CASRQYAKDTQYF. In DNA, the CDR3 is TGTGCCAGCAGACAGTACGCGAAAGATACGCAGTATTTT.

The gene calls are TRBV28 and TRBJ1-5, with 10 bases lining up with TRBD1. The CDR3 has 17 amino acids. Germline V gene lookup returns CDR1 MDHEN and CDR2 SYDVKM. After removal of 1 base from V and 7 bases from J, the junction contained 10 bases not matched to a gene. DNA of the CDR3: TGTGCCAGCAGTTTATACTTTAGACAGGGGGCCGGGCAGCCCCAGCATTTT. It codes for CASSLYFRQGAGQPQHF.

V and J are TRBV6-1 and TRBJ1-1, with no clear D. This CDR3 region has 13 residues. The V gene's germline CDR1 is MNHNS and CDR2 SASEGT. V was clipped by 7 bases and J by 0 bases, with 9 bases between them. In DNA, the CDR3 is TGTGCCAGCATGGAGGGTATGAACACTGAAGCTTTCTTT. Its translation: CASMEGMNTEAFF.

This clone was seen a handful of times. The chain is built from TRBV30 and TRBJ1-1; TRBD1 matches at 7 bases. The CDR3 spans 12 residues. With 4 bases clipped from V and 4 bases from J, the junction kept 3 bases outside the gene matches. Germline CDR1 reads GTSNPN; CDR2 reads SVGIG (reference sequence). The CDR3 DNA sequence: TGTGCCTGGACAGGGGGGACCACTGAAGCTTTCTTT. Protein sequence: CAWTGGTTEAFF.